This T cell receptor (beta chain) is from a study of blood T cell repertoires in COVID-19. Study details: Spain, Italy and the United States supplied samples that represented acute and convalescent COVID-19.

In the original analysis: How many nucleated cells were present was estimated from reference gene primer amplification. Libraries were prepared by immunoSEQ multiplex PCR; TCRdb keeps only in-frame clonotypes and omits some of them. From that table come the V and J calls and clone size; the DNA was used to work out D and trimming. The data contain about 30,000 clones, roughly nine tenths of them singletons. V gave up 0 bases and J gave up 4 bases; unmatched junction bases: 2. The CDR3 loop spans 14 amino acids. CDR1 SGHAT and CDR2 FQDESV come from the germline V gene (reference sequence). The clonotype originates from a man over 45 with active COVID-19. Material for sequencing was peripheral blood. The gene calls are TRBV11-1 and TRBJ1-2, with TRBD1 matching 7 bases. CDR3: CASSLAGTAYGYTF. The CDR3 DNA is TGTGCCAGCAGCTTAGCCGGGACAGCCTATGGCTACACCTTC.